The 27 T cell receptor beta chains reported below all come from one sample, sequenced in a study of control samples from healthy donors and cancer patients. Profiling relied on immunoSEQ multiplex PCR, and the TCRdb table lists in-frame clones only, not all of them. The data hold roughly 48,000 clones, with more than 85% observed a single time. The sample consisted of PBMCs. These receptors came from a woman in her 40s with head and neck cancer.

The CDR3 is CASSDPGQEGGYTF. In DNA, the CDR3 is TGTGCCAGTAGTGACCCGGGACAGGAGGGTGGCTACACCTTC. The gene calls are TRBV19 and TRBJ1-2, with 8 bases lining up with TRBD1. The V and J ends lost 5 bases and 7 bases, in that order; junction bases with no gene match: 9. The CDR3 has 14 amino acids. Germline lookup yields CDR1 LNHDA and CDR2 SQIVND (reference sequence).

The J gene is TRBJ1-6, the V gene TRBV27; 11 positions match TRBD1. This CDR3 contains 14 residues. The germline gives CDR1 MNHEY, CDR2 SMNVEV (reference sequence). With V trimmed by 5 bases and J by 10 bases, 4 bases remained unmatched. CDR3 DNA sequence: TGTGCCAGCAGTCCCGGGACAGGGGGATCACCCCTCCACTTT. Amino acid sequence: CASSPGTGGSPLHF.

The chain joins TRBV7-9 to TRBJ1-2, with D possibly matching TRBD1 (5 bases). The CDR3 has 15 amino acids. CDR1 and CDR2 (germline): SEHNR, FQNEAQ (reference sequence). V gave up 5 bases and J gave up 6 bases, with 19 bases separating them. CDR3 amino acids: CASSPTLGEGDGYTF. CDR3 nucleotides: TGTGCCAGCAGCCCTACCTTGGGGGAAGGCGATGGCTACACCTTC.

CDR3 in amino acids: CASSLVAGGTNEKLFF. CDR3 DNA sequence: TGCGCCAGCAGCTTGGTGGCAGGGGGTACTAATGAAAAACTGTTTTTT. The chain employs TRBV5-1 and TRBJ1-4; 7 bases are shared with TRBD1. Looked up from germline, CDR1 is SGHRS and CDR2 is YFSETQ. The CDR3 is 16 residues long. Germline trimming cut 0 bases from V and 2 bases from J; bases unmatched to any gene: 4.

DNA for the CDR3: TGTGCCAGTAACCCATTATTTAGTAGGGAGCCCTATGGCTACACCTTC. Translated: CASNPLFSREPYGYTF. The rearrangement uses TRBV19 and TRBJ1-2, with D uncertain. This CDR3 contains 16 residues. Per germline, CDR1 LNHDA and CDR2 SQIVND (reference sequence). The V and J ends lost 7 bases and 4 bases respectively, with 22 bases between them.

The rearrangement uses TRBV2 and TRBJ2-7, with D unclear. V was clipped by 6 bases and J by 3 bases, with 15 bases between them. There are 14 residues in the CDR3. The germline V gene has CDR1 SNHLY and CDR2 FYNNEI. Here the CDR3 DNA reads TGTGCCAGCAGGGCTTGGGCATCGGTCTACGAGCAGTACTTC. It encodes CASRAWASVYEQYF. Filled out from reference TRBV2 and TRBJ2-7, the complete variable domain reads EPEVTQTPSHQVTQMGQEVILRCVPISNHLYFYWYRQILGQKVEFLVSFYNNEISEKSEIFDDQFSVERPDGSNFTLKIRSTKLEDSAMYFCASRAWASVYEQYFGPGTRLTVT.

The V and J genes are TRBV5-4 and TRBJ2-3, with unresolved D. CDR1 is SGHNT, CDR2 YYREEE, per germline (reference sequence). Trimming cost V 1 base and J 4 bases, with 1 base left between them. The CDR3 sequence is 11 residues long. The CDR3 nucleotides read TGTGCCAGCAGCTTGTCAGATACGCAGTATTTT. It is translated as CASSLSDTQYF.

The rearrangement joins TRBV25-1 to TRBJ1-2; D is possibly TRBD1 (5 bases). The CDR3 sequence is 13 residues long. Germline CDR1 and CDR2: MGHDK and SYGVNS. With 4 bases removed from V and 5 bases from J, the gap between germline ends came to 11 bases. The chain's CDR3 is CASSAGPGYGYTF. The CDR3 DNA reads as TGTGCCAGCAGTGCAGGGCCGGGGTATGGCTACACCTTC.

A few counts support this clone. J is TRBJ2-6 and V is TRBV4-1; D not resolved. The CDR3 runs 16 residues. The germline V gene has CDR1 MGHRA and CDR2 YSYEKL. The germline V and J ends were trimmed by 0 bases and 0 bases, with 6 bases remaining between them. Here the CDR3 reads CASSQDPTSGANVLTF. CDR3 DNA: TGCGCCAGCAGCCAAGATCCCACCTCTGGGGCCAACGTCCTGACTTTC.

The rearrangement uses TRBV30 and TRBJ1-1; D not resolved. V lost 1 base and J lost 7, with 7 bases in between. Germline CDR1 is GTSNPN and CDR2 is SVGIG (reference sequence). This CDR3 has 11 amino acids. CDR3 residues: CAWSESYEAFF. CDR3 in DNA: TGTGCCTGGAGTGAGAGCTATGAAGCTTTCTTT.

The genes are TRBV28 and TRBJ1-1; 9 nucleotides match TRBD1. V lost 10 bases, J lost 7 bases, and 13 bases stayed unmatched. The CDR3 sequence is 14 residues long. Looked up from germline, CDR1 is MDHEN and CDR2 is SYDVKM. The CDR3, as DNA: TGTGCCACCACCCGGGACAGGGACGATATTGAAGCTTTCTTT. Its protein is CATTRDRDDIEAFF.

This clone appeared once. The CDR3 loop is CASSLVALSYEQYF. CDR3 nucleotide sequence: TGTGCCAGCAGCTTAGTTGCCCTATCCTACGAGCAGTACTTC. The chain recombines TRBV11-2 with TRBJ2-7, with D unresolved. V was clipped by 1 base and J by 1 base, with 8 bases between them. CDR1 and CDR2 (germline): SGHAT, FQNNGV. The CDR3 runs to 14 residues.

The chain joins TRBV19 to TRBJ2-5, with D possibly being TRBD2 (6 bases). The CDR3 totals 13 residues. Trimming took 5 bases from V and 5 from J, leaving 12 bases between them. Per germline, CDR1 LNHDA and CDR2 SQIVND (reference sequence). This chain's CDR3 is CASSAGGVETQYF. Here the CDR3 DNA reads TGTGCCAGTAGTGCTGGCGGGGTGGAGACCCAGTACTTC.

This clone was seen a single time. The rearrangement joins TRBV28 to TRBJ1-2; a weak D match, TRBD1 (6 bases). Germline V lookup: CDR1 MDHEN, CDR2 SYDVKM. The CDR3 has 15 amino acids. The ends were cut back, 6 bases at V and 4 bases at J, with 18 bases in the middle. CDR3 sequence: CASRPPGGAGYGYTF. The CDR3 DNA follows: TGTGCCAGCAGACCTCCGGGGGGCGCCGGCTATGGCTACACCTTC.

The rearrangement joins TRBV4-1 to TRBJ1-2; the match to TRBD1 covers 10 bases. The CDR3 is 15 residues long. Trimming at V came to 3 bases and at J to 5 bases, leaving 6 bases not matched to a gene. Germline lookup yields CDR1 MGHRA and CDR2 YSYEKL. The DNA of the CDR3 is TGCGCCAGCAGCCACCGGGACAGGGGACCTTATGGCTACACCTTC. Translating gives CASSHRDRGPYGYTF.

The chain carries TRBV5-8 and TRBJ2-3; 9 bases line up with TRBD2. The J segment lost 4 bases and the V segment lost 0 bases, leaving 9 bases of the junction unmatched. The germline CDR1 and CDR2 sequences are SGHTS and YDEGEE. The CDR3 is made up of 17 amino acids. CDR3 nucleotides: TGTGCCAGCAGCTTGGATTATCTAGCGGGGATCGCAGATACGCAGTATTTT. It codes for CASSLDYLAGIADTQYF.

In its sample, this clone was seen once. V is TRBV19 and J is TRBJ1-2; 7 bases match TRBD1. Germline values: CDR1 LNHDA, CDR2 SQIVND (reference sequence). With 7 bases clipped from V and 4 bases from J, the junction kept 6 bases outside the gene matches. This CDR3 has 13 amino acids. The CDR3 reads CASTQGQLYGYTF. In DNA, the CDR3 is TGTGCCAGTACCCAGGGACAGCTCTATGGCTACACCTTC.

In its sample, this clone was seen once. The rearrangement links TRBV10-1 to TRBJ1-1; D is ambiguous. In germline, CDR1 is WNHNN, CDR2 SYGVQD (reference sequence). The CDR3 spans 13 residues. Trimming cost V 5 bases and J 0 bases, with 7 bases left between them. The CDR3 bases are TGCGCCAGCAGTACCGGGGTGAACACTGAAGCTTTCTTT. Its translation is CASSTGVNTEAFF.

This rearrangement joins TRBV19 to TRBJ2-3; D is possibly TRBD1 (5 bases). Germline CDR1 and CDR2: LNHDA and SQIVND (reference sequence). This CDR3 has 15 residues. Trimming took 1 base from V and 5 from J, leaving 13 bases between them. The CDR3, as DNA: TGTGCCAGTAGTATAGGGGGCAACAGGAAAGATACGCAGTATTTT. This gives the protein CASSIGGNRKDTQYF.

V gene TRBV7-9 combines with J gene TRBJ2-7; no firm D call. CDR1 SEHNR and CDR2 FQNEAQ come from the germline V gene (reference sequence). Between the trimmed V and J ends, which lost 5 bases and 4 bases, there was a span of 12 bases. The CDR3 is 13 amino acids. CDR3 protein: CASSPTPSYEQYF. CDR3 bases: TGTGCCAGCAGCCCGACGCCTTCATACGAGCAGTACTTC.

The J gene is TRBJ1-2, the V gene TRBV19, with D uncertain. CDR3 length: 13 amino acids. Trimming shortened V by 2 bases and J by 2 bases, and 6 bases separated the two germline ends. CDR1 and CDR2 from the germline V gene are LNHDA and SQIVND (reference sequence). The CDR3 bases are TGTGCCAGTAGTATACCACCCAACTATGGCTACACCTTC. Translating it yields CASSIPPNYGYTF. Combining the CDR3 with reference TRBV19 and TRBJ1-2 gives the whole variable domain DGGITQSPKYLFRKEGQNVTLSCEQNLNHDAMYWYRQDPGQGLRLIYYSQIVNDFQKGDIAEGYSVSREKKESFPLTVTSAQKNPTAFYLCASSIPPNYGYTFGSGTRLTVV.

The J gene is TRBJ1-5, the V gene TRBV28; no clear D gene. V lost 2 bases and J lost 2, with 4 bases in between. The CDR3 length is 13 residues. The germline gives CDR1 MDHEN, CDR2 SYDVKM. The CDR3 bases are TGTGCCAGCAGTTTACAGGGCAATCAGCCCCAGCATTTT. It encodes CASSLQGNQPQHF. The variable domain in full, with the rest retrieved from reference TRBV28 and TRBJ1-5, is DVKVTQSSRYLVKRTGEKVFLECVQDMDHENMFWYRQDPGLGLRLIYFSYDVKMKEKGDIPEGYSVSREKKERFSLILESASTNQTSMYLCASSLQGNQPQHFGDGTRLSIL.

This CDR3 is CASSARGYSYNEQFF. The CDR3 DNA is TGTGCCAGTAGTGCGCGGGGGTACTCCTACAATGAGCAGTTCTTC. This chain connects TRBV19 to TRBJ2-1; 7 bases are shared with TRBD2. This CDR3 has 15 amino acids. The V gene end was trimmed by 5 bases and the J gene end by 0 bases; junction bases not matched to a gene: 4. Germline values: CDR1 LNHDA, CDR2 SQIVND (reference sequence). Full variable domain (remainder filled in from reference TRBV19 and TRBJ2-1): DGGITQSPKYLFRKEGQNVTLSCEQNLNHDAMYWYRQDPGQGLRLIYYSQIVNDFQKGDIAEGYSVSREKKESFPLTVTSAQKNPTAFYLCASSARGYSYNEQFFGPGTRLTVL.

The chain is built from TRBV6-5 and TRBJ2-7; weak D call: TRBD1 (7 bases). Looked up from germline, CDR1 is MNHEY and CDR2 is SVGAGI. V lost 4 bases and J lost 3, with 19 bases in between. The CDR3 runs to 16 residues. The CDR3 DNA reads TGTGCCAGCAGTTCCCGGGAGAAGGGGGCTAGCTACGAGCAGTACTTC. It codes for CASSSREKGASYEQYF.

V is TRBV7-9 and J is TRBJ1-4; D remains unclear. The CDR3 extends over 16 amino acids. The ends were cut back, 3 bases at V and 5 bases at J, with 16 bases in the middle. The germline gives CDR1 SEHNR, CDR2 FQNEAQ (reference sequence). In DNA form, the CDR3 reads TGTGCCAGCAGCTTGGCCCCCGGGAGCGACAATGAAAAACTGTTTTTT. Protein: CASSLAPGSDNEKLFF.

This chain links TRBV2 with TRBJ2-7; D may be TRBD2 (6 bases). This CDR3 contains 15 residues. V shed 4 bases and J shed 2 bases, with 15 bases lying between them. The germline CDR1 and CDR2 sequences are SNHLY and FYNNEI. The CDR3 DNA reads TGTGCCAGCAGTGGAGGAGGGCCGATTGCCTACGAGCAGTACTTC. Residues: CASSGGGPIAYEQYF.

The chain joins TRBV3-1 (or the pseudogene TRBV3-2) to TRBJ2-7; D gene ambiguous. CDR1 and CDR2 (germline): LGHDT, YNNKEL (reference sequence). The CDR3 is 15 residues long. V was cut by 4 bases and J by 5 bases, with 18 bases left in between. The chain's CDR3 is CASSLAPLGFHEQYF. CDR3 nucleotides: TGTGCCAGCAGCCTAGCCCCTCTGGGGTTCCACGAGCAGTACTTC.